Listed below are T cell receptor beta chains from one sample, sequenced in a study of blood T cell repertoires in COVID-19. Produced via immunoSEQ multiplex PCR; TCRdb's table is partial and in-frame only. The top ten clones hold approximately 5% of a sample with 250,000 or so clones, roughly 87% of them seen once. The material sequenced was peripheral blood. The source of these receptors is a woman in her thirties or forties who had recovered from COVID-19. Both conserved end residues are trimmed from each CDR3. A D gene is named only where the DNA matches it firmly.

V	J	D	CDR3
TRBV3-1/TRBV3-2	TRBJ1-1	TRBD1	ASSQDRGRMNTEAF
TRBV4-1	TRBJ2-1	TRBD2	ASSQLISGSSYNEQF
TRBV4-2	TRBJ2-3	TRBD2	ASSIRERDITDTQY
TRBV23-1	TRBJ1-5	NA	ASSHRVISNQPQH
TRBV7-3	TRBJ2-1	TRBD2	ASSWTSGGAHEQF
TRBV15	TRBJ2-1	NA	ATSRGGGFNEQF
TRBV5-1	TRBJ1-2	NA	ASRMEHRANYGYT
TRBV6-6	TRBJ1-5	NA	AGGRSNQPQH
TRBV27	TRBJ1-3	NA	AIRGRNTIY
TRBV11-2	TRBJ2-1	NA	ASSLDSFGQGTNNEQF
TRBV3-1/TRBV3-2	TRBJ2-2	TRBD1	ASSPRTGGAGELF
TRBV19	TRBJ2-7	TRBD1	ASSIGQGSPYEQY
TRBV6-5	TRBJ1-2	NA	ASTKGVGRGYT
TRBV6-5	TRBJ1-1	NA	ASRGLSLMNTEAF
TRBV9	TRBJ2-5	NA	ASSVSEAGAYQETQY
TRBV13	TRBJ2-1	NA	ASSRGPGSYNEQF
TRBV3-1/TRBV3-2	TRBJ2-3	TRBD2	ASSHSGVQY
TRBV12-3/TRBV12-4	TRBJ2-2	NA	ASILSGTGELF
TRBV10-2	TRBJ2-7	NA	ASSESVGQY
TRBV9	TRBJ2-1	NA	ASSPRSYNEQF
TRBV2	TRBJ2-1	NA	ASSEGSRINEQF
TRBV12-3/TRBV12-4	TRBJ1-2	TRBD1	ANRQGANGYT
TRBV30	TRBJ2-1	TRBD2	AWSSGGPMYNEQF
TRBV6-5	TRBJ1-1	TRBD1	ASSRNRGLDTEAF
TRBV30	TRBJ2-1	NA	AWSVPGLNEQF
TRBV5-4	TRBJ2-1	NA	ASSLDTGHRNEQF
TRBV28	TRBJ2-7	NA	ASSVLTSYEQY
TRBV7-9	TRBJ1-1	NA	ASSLVQRPNTEAF
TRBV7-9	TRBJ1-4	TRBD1	ASSFSGGPNGLF
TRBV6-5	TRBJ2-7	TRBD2	ASTLAGEAYEQY
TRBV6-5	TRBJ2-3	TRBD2	ASRLGGGTDTQY
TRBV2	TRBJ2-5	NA	SIGIGAETQY
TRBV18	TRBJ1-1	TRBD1	ASSPGQGAYLNTEAF
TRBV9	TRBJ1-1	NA	ASSVGGIMNTEAF
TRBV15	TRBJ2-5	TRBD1	ATSRDRGRETQY
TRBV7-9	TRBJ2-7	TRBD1	ASRLTTGTGSDEQY
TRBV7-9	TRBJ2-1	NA	ASSPPARGAAVSYNEQF
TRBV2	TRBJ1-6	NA	ASSDYAVRNSPLH
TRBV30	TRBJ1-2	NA	AWSVPGFGYGYT
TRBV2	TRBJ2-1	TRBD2	ASSYPSGGKDEQF
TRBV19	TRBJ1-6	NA	ASSAGSNSPLH
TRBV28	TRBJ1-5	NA	AGGGGQVTQH
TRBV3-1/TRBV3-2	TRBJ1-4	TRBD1	ASSLGQGVFSATNEKLF
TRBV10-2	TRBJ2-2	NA	ASSAGLHRELF
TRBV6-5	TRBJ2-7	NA	ASSYKTGGSYEQY
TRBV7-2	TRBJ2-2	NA	ASSPDRLGGGELF
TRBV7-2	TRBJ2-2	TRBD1	ASSSKPLTGANTGELF
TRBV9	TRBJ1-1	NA	ASSVAGLGTEAF
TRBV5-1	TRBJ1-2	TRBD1	ASSLAATGLGGYT
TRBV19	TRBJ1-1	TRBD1	ASSIAPVAGGIFRTEAF
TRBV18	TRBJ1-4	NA	ASSSGIVNEKLF
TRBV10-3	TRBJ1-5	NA	AISAGRDVGQPQH